This T cell receptor (beta chain) was sequenced in a study of T cell changes during pregnancy in multiple sclerosis. The data were produced by immunoSEQ multiplex PCR, yet TCRdb's version contains in-frame clones alone and is incomplete. The profile shows roughly 40,000 clones, roughly nine tenths of them singletons. The CDR3 consists of 16 residues. Germline CDR1 SGHTA, CDR2 FQGNSA. V lost 5 bases to trimming and J lost 1 base, with 17 bases between them. Sample: CD4+ T cells from peripheral blood mononuclear cells, taken in the first trimester of pregnancy. The genes are TRBV7-2 and TRBJ2-5; a possible D gene is TRBD2 (6 bases). The source is a female donor with multiple sclerosis, enrolled in a pregnancy study. In DNA form, the CDR3 reads TGTGCCAGCAGCGCCCCCCCCGCGGGGCCCCAAGAGACCCAGTACTTC. This gives the protein CASSAPPAGPQETQYF.